This T cell receptor (beta chain) was retrieved from a study of blood T cell repertoires in COVID-19. Some clones are missing from TCRdb's copy, which holds only in-frame ones; the method was immunoSEQ multiplex PCR. The sample records about 400,000 clones, 80% to 90% being singletons. Germline CDR1 and CDR2: LGHDT and YNNKEL (reference sequence). This CDR3 has 15 residues. With 1 base clipped from V and 7 bases from J, the junction kept 5 bases outside the gene matches. This receptor was taken from a woman aged 50 to 60 who had recovered from COVID-19. What was sequenced was PBMCs or T cells enriched from blood (not recorded which). The chain links TRBV3-1 (or the pseudogene TRBV3-2) to TRBJ2-5; 11 bases align to TRBD1. The CDR3 nucleotides are TGTGCCAGCAGCCAAGTAGGACAGGGGGCAGCGACCCAGTACTTC. This gives the protein CASSQVGQGAATQYF.